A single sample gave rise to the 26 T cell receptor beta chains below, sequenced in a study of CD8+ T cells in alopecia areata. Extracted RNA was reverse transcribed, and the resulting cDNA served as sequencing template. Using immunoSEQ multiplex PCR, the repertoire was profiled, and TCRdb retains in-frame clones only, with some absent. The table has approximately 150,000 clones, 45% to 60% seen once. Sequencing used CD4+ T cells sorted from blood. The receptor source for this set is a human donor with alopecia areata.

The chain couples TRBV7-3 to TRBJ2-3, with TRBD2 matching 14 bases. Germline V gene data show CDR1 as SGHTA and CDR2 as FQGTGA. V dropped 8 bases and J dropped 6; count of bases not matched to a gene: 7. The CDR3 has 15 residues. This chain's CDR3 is CASSTGTSGSDTQYF. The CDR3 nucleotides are TGTGCCAGCTCCACCGGGACTAGCGGGAGTGATACGCAGTATTTT.

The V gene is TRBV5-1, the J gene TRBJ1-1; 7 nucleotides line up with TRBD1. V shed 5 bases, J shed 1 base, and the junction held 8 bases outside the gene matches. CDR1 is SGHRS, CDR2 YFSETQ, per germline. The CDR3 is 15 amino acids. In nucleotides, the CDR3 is TGCGCCAGCAGATATCGACAGGGCAAGAACACTGAAGCTTTCTTT. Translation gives CASRYRQGKNTEAFF.

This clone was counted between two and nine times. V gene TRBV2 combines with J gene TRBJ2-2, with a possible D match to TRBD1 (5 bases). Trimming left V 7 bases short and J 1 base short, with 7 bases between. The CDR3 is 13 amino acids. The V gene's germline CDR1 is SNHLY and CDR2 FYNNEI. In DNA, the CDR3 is TGTGCCAGCACCAGGGAGAACACCGGGGAGCTGTTTTTT. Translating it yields CASTRENTGELFF.

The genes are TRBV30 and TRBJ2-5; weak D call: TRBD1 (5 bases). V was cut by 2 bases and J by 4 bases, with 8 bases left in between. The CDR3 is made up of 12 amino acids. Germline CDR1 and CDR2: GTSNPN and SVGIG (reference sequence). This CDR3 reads CAWSFQGETQYF. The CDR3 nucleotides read TGTGCCTGGAGTTTCCAGGGAGAGACCCAGTACTTC.

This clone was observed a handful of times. CDR3 coding DNA: TGTGCCAGCAGCTGGGAGTGGGAGCAGTTCTTC. Its protein product is CASSWEWEQFF. This chain uses TRBV5-6 with TRBJ2-1, with D perhaps matching TRBD2 (5 bases). Germline V CDR1 and CDR2: SGHDT, YYEEEE. This CDR3 has 11 residues. V was cut by 3 bases and J by 10 bases, with 8 bases left in between.

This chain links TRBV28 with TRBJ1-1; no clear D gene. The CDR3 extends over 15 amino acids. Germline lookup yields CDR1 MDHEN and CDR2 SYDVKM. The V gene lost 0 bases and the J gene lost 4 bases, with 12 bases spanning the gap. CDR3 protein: CASSLWGRLATEAFF. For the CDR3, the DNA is TGTGCCAGCAGTTTATGGGGTAGGCTGGCCACTGAAGCTTTCTTT. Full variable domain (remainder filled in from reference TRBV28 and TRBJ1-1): DVKVTQSSRYLVKRTGEKVFLECVQDMDHENMFWYRQDPGLGLRLIYFSYDVKMKEKGDIPEGYSVSREKKERFSLILESASTNQTSMYLCASSLWGRLATEAFFGQGTRLTVV.

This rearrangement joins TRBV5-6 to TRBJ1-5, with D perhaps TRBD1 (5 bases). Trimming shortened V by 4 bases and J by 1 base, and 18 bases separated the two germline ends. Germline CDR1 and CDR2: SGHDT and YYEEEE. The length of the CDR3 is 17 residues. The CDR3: CASSHTGQAISNQPQHF. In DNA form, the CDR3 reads TGTGCCAGCAGCCATACGGGGCAGGCCATAAGCAATCAGCCCCAGCATTTT.

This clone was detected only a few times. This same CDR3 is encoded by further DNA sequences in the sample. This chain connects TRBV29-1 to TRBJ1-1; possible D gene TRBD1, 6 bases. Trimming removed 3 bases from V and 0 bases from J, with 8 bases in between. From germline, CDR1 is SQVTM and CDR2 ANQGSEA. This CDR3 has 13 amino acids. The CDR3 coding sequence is TGCAGCGTTGAGGGACAAATGAACACTGAAGCTTTCTTT. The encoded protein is CSVEGQMNTEAFF.

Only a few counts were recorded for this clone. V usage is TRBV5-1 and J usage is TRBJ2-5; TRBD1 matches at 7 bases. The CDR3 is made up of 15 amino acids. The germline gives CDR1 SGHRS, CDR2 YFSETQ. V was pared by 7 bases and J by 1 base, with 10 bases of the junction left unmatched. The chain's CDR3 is CASGQDRTIQETQYF. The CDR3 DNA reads TGCGCCAGCGGCCAGGACAGGACGATCCAAGAGACCCAGTACTTC.

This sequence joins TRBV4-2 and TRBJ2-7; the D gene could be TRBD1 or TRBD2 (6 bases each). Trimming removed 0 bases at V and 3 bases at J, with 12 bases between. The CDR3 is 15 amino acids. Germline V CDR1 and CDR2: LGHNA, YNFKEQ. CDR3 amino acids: CASSQDLGGGYEQYF. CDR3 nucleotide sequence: TGTGCCAGCAGCCAAGATTTGGGGGGCGGCTACGAGCAGTACTTC.

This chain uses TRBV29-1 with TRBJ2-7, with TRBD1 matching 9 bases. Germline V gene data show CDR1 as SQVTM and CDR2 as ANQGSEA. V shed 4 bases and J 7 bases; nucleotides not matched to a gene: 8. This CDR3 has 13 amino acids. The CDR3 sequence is CSVVQGARGEQYF. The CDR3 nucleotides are TGCAGCGTTGTACAGGGGGCAAGAGGGGAGCAGTACTTC.

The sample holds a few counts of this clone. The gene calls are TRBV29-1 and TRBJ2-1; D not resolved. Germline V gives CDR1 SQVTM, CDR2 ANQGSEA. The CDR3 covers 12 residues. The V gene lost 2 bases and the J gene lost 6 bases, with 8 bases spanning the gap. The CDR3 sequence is CSVEQQRNEQFF. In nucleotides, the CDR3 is TGCAGCGTTGAACAACAGCGCAATGAGCAGTTCTTC.

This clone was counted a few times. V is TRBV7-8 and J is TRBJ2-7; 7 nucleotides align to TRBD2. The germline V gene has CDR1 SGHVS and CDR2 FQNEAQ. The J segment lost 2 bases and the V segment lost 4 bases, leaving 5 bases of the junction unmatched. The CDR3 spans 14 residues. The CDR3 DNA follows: TGTGCCAGCAGCTCACTAGCGTCGGCCTACGAGCAGTACTTC. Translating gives CASSSLASAYEQYF.

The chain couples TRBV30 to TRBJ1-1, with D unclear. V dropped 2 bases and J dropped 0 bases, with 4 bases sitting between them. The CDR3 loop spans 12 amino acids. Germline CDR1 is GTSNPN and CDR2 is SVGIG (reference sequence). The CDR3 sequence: CAWSKMNTEAFF. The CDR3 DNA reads TGTGCCTGGAGTAAAATGAACACTGAAGCTTTCTTT.

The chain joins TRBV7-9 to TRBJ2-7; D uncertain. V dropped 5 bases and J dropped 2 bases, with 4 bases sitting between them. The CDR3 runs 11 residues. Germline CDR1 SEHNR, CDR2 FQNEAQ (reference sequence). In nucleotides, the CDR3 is TGTGCCAGCAGCATGGCCTACGAGCAGTACTTC. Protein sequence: CASSMAYEQYF.

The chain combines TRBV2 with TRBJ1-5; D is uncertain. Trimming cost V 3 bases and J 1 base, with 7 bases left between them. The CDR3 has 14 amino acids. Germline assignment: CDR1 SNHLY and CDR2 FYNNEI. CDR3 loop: CASSETTSNQPQHF. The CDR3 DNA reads TGTGCCAGCAGTGAGACCACGAGCAATCAGCCCCAGCATTTT. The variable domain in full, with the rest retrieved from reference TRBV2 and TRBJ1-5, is EPEVTQTPSHQVTQMGQEVILRCVPISNHLYFYWYRQILGQKVEFLVSFYNNEISEKSEIFDDQFSVERPDGSNFTLKIRSTKLEDSAMYFCASSETTSNQPQHFGDGTRLSIL.

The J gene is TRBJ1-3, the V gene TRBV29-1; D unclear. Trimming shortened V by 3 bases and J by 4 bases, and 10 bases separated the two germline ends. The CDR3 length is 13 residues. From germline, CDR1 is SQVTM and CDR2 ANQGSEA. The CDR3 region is CSVEETIGNTIYF. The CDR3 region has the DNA TGCAGCGTTGAGGAGACAATCGGAAACACCATATATTTT.

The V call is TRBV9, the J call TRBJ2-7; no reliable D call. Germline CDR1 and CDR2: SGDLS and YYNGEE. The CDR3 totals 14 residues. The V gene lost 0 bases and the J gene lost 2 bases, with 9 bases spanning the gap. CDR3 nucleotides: TGTGCCAGCAGCGTAGCTACCGGGCCCTACGAGCAGTACTTC. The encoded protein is CASSVATGPYEQYF.

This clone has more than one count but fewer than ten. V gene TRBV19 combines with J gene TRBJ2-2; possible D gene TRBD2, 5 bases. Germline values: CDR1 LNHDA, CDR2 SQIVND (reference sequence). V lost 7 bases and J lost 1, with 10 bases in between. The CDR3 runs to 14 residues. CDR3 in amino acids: CASNPAENTGELFF. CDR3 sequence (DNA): TGTGCCAGTAACCCAGCGGAGAACACCGGGGAGCTGTTTTTT.

The CDR3 reads CAWKLTRVTEAFF. CDR3 nucleotide sequence: TGTGCCTGGAAGTTAACGAGAGTTACTGAAGCTTTCTTT. The V gene is TRBV30, the J gene TRBJ1-1; D remains ambiguous. Germline V CDR1 and CDR2: GTSNPN, SVGIG (reference sequence). V lost 4 bases to trimming and J lost 5 bases, with 14 bases between them. The CDR3 loop spans 13 amino acids.

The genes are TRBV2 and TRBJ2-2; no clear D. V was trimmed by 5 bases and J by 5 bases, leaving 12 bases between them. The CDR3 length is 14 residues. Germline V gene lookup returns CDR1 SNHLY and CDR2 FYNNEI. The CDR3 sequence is CASSSRATTGELFF. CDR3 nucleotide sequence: TGTGCCAGCAGTTCCCGGGCCACTACCGGGGAGCTGTTTTTT.

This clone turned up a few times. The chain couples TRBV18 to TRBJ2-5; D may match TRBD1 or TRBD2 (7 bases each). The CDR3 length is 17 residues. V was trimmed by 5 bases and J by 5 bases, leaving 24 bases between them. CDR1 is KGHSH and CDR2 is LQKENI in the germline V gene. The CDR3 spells CASSVAGRGQGVETQYF. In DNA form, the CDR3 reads TGTGCCAGCTCAGTCGCAGGGAGGGGGCAAGGCGTGGAGACCCAGTACTTC.

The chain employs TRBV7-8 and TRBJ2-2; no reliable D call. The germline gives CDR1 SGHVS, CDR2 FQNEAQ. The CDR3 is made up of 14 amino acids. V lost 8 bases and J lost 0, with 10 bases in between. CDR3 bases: TGTGCCAGCGCTCTGGATCCGAACACCGGGGAGCTGTTTTTT. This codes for CASALDPNTGELFF.

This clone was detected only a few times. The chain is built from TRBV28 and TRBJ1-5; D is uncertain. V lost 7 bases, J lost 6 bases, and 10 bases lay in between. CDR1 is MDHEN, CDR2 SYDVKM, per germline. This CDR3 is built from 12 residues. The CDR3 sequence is CASTQVSQPQHF. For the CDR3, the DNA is TGTGCCAGCACTCAAGTTAGTCAGCCCCAGCATTTT.

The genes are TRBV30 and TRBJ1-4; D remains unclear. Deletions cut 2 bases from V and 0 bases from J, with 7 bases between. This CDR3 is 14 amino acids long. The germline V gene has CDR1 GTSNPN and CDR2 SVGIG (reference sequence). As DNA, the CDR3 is TGTGCCTGGAGTCACGATGCAACTAATGAAAAACTGTTTTTT. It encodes CAWSHDATNEKLFF.

CDR3: CASSPRDRVAETQYF. CDR3 sequence (DNA): TGTGCCAGTAGTCCCAGGGACAGGGTGGCTGAGACCCAGTACTTC. V is TRBV19 and J is TRBJ2-5; 9 bases line up with TRBD1. J lost 5 bases, V lost 5 bases, and 9 bases had no gene match. Germline CDR1 LNHDA, CDR2 SQIVND (reference sequence). This CDR3 comprises 15 residues. Full variable domain (rest looked up from reference TRBV19 and TRBJ2-5): DGGITQSPKYLFRKEGQNVTLSCEQNLNHDAMYWYRQDPGQGLRLIYYSQIVNDFQKGDIAEGYSVSREKKESFPLTVTSAQKNPTAFYLCASSPRDRVAETQYFGPGTRLLVL.